The 31 T cell receptor beta chains below come from one sample, sequenced in a study of tumor-infiltrating lymphocytes in primary liver carcinoma. Co-extracted RNA and DNA came from roughly 20-30 mg of unsorted bulk tissue. Starting from 500 ng of total RNA, TCR beta cDNA was produced with a primer in the constant region. It was through three nested multiplex PCR rounds of slightly modified ARM-PCR that TCR beta libraries arose. Forward primers for TRBV1-TRBV30 and a C-beta reverse primer served the first two PCR rounds, at approximately 10 cycles each. In TCRdb, the multiplex PCR reads were re-called with MiXCR into one record per CDR3 protein. Altogether approximately 37,000 distinct CDR3 sequences are present, about 75% being singletons, with the ten largest covering more than 30%. The sample comprised tumor-adjacent normal liver tissue. The receptors originated from a man in his forties with primary liver carcinoma and hepatitis B virus infection.

The chain combines TRBV29-1 with TRBJ2-1; possible D gene TRBD2, 5 bases. The V end lost 8 bases, the J end lost 12 bases, and 20 bases lay between the germline ends. This CDR3 region has 12 residues. CDR1 and CDR2 (germline): SQVTM, ANQGSEA. CDR3 protein: CSLLTGVAGQFF. The CDR3 nucleotides read TGCAGCTTATTAACCGGGGTGGCAGGGCAGTTCTTC.

Here the CDR3 DNA reads TGCGCCGGCTCCGACGGTATAGACACCGGGGAGCTGTTTTTT. Translation: CAGSDGIDTGELFF. The rearrangement joins TRBV10-1 to TRBJ2-2; D uncertain. The CDR3 is 14 amino acids. Germline CDR1 is WNHNN and CDR2 is SYGVQD (reference sequence). Deletions cut 11 bases from V and 3 bases from J, with 16 bases between.

In this sample, this clonotype turned up many times. The gene calls are TRBV28 and TRBJ1-2; possibly TRBD1 for D (6 bases). The CDR3 has 14 residues. The germline CDR1 and CDR2 sequences are MDHEN and SYDVKM. Trimming stripped 2 bases from V and 4 bases from J, with 11 bases between. The CDR3 sequence: CASSLAGHLYGYTF. CDR3 coding DNA: TGTGCCAGCAGTTTAGCGGGACACCTCTATGGCTACACCTTC.

On this clonotype itself: The conserved phenylalanine or tryptophan is not found at the CDR3 terminus, so this likely reflects a read error. The DNA is omitted, as the CDR3 cannot be located on it reliably, and the CDR3 follows TCRdb's listing. The rearrangement links TRBV6-1 to TRBJ2-5. Germline-derived CDR1 and CDR2 are MNHNS and SASEGT. The CDR3 region is 13 residues in length, termini included. This CDR3 reads CASSVRVAETQYL.

This clonotype was found a few times. No conserved phenylalanine or tryptophan is present at the end of the CDR3, so a read error is the likely explanation. The DNA is left out, because the CDR3 cannot be placed on it with certainty; the CDR3 is given as TCRdb lists it. This sequence joins TRBV10-3 and TRBJ2-2; TRBD1, the table's D call, lacks a check against the DNA. The CDR3 totals 14 residues, both ends included. Per germline, CDR1 ENHRY and CDR2 SYGVKD. The CDR3 is CAIKGTANTGEPFS.

Regarding this clonotype: A much larger clonotype is one base distant, so this may be a read error. This chain connects TRBV28 to TRBJ2-3; D possibly corresponds to TRBD1 (5 bases). The CDR3 sequence is 15 residues long. Germline assignment: CDR1 MDHEN and CDR2 SYDVKM. CDR3 coding DNA: TGTGCCAGCAGTCGCCTCCCGCAAAGCACAGGTACGCAGTATTTT. Protein sequence: CASSRLPQSTGTQYF.

This clonotype was seen ten or more times. The chain joins TRBV28 to TRBJ1-1; D not certain. V was shortened by 7 bases and J by 2 bases, with 11 bases between the two germline ends. The CDR3 length is 13 residues. Per the germline V gene, CDR1 is MDHEN and CDR2 is SYDVKM. CDR3 in amino acids: CASKVYSNTEAFF. The DNA for the CDR3 is TGTGCCAGCAAAGTATACAGCAACACTGAAGCTTTCTTT.

As concerns this clonotype: The junction departs from germline at one end; a sequencing error may be responsible. In DNA, the CDR3 is TGTGCCAGCGGCTTCGACCCCAGAGGTTCTCCCCTCCACTTT. This encodes CASGFDPRGSPLHF. The chain couples TRBV5-5 to TRBJ1-6; D call uncertain. The CDR3 consists of 14 residues. Per germline, CDR1 SGHKS and CDR2 YYEKEE (reference sequence).

The chain combines TRBV4-2 with TRBJ2-6; D remains unclear. The CDR3 length is 16 residues. Germline CDR1 and CDR2: LGHNA and YNFKEQ. CDR3 region: CVSSQEVSSGANVLTF. CDR3 DNA sequence: TGTGTAAGCAGCCAAGAAGTAAGCTCTGGGGCCAACGTCCTGACTTTC.

This clonotype appeared a few times. This CDR3 fails to terminate in the conserved phenylalanine or tryptophan, so it likely reflects a read error. The V call is TRBV4-3, the J call TRBJ2-3; 9 bases are a match to TRBD1. The V gene's germline CDR1 is LGHNA and CDR2 YSLEER. The CDR3 is 15 amino acids. In DNA, the CDR3 is TGCGCCAACAGCCGCCGACAGGGGGGGACAGATACGCAGTATCTT. Translation gives CANSRRQGGTDTQYL.

Turning to this clonotype: Just one base apart from a much larger clone, this may be a read error. The chain combines TRBV9 with TRBJ1-1; a possible D gene is TRBD1 (6 bases). Germline CDR1 reads SGDLS; CDR2 reads YYNGEE. The CDR3 is 14 residues long. In DNA, the CDR3 is TGTGCCAGCAGCCCTCCCACAGGGATGGGTGAAACTTTCTTT. Translated, it gives CASSPPTGMGETFF. Full variable domain (missing parts from reference TRBV9 and TRBJ1-1): DSGVTQTPKHLITATGQRVTLRCSPRSGDLSVYWYQQSLDQGLQFLIQYYNGEERAKGNILERFSAQQFPDLHSELNLSSLELGDSALYFCASSPPTGMGETFFGQGTRLTVV.

The V and J genes are TRBV5-8 and TRBJ2-1; tentative D call: TRBD2 (6 bases). The CDR3 consists of 15 residues. Germline V gene data show CDR1 as SGHTS and CDR2 as YDEGEE. Trimming removed 4 bases from V and 8 bases from J, with 19 bases in between. The CDR3 region is CASSPPAMGGYEQFF. Here the CDR3 DNA reads TGTGCCAGCAGCCCCCCAGCAATGGGAGGCTATGAGCAGTTCTTC.

This clonotype was detected only a few times. This sequence may be a read error, since a much larger clone differs from it by one base. The chain couples TRBV5-1 to TRBJ2-3; 12 bases map to TRBD2. The germline CDR1 and CDR2 sequences are SGHRS and YFSETQ. The CDR3 totals 15 residues. Unmatched junction bases numbered 8, after V lost 4 bases and J lost 8 bases. CDR3 region: CASSMVETSGSTQYF. CDR3 nucleotide sequence: TGCGCCAGCAGCATGGTTGAGACTAGCGGGAGTACGCAGTATTTT. Full variable domain (remainder filled in from reference TRBV5-1 and TRBJ2-3): KAGVTQTPRYLIKTRGQQVTLSCSPISGHRSVSWYQQTPGQGLQFLFEYFSETQRNKGNFPGRFSGRQFSNSRSEMNVSTLELGDSALYLCASSMVETSGSTQYFGPGTRLTVL.

This clonotype was found a few times. Compared with germline, one end of the junction differs, possibly owing to a read error. The chain joins TRBV30 to TRBJ2-1, with D possibly matching TRBD1 (5 bases). The germline V gene encodes CDR1 GTSNPN and CDR2 SVGIG (reference sequence). The CDR3 contains 15 residues. CDR3 sequence: CAWGVRGNSHNEQFF. CDR3 nucleotides: TGTGCCTGGGGTGTAAGGGGCAACTCCCACAATGAGCAGTTCTTC.

A word on this clonotype: The CDR3 ends on some other residue instead of the conserved phenylalanine or tryptophan, so this is likely a read error. This chain joins TRBV19 and TRBJ1-1; D ambiguous. Germline V gene sequence: CDR1 LNHDA, CDR2 SQIVND (reference sequence). V was clipped by 3 bases and J by 3 bases, with 8 bases between them. The CDR3 sequence is 13 residues long. In nucleotides, the CDR3 is TGTGCCAGTAGTATTACTGATGACACTGAAGCTTTCCTT. This sequence encodes CASSITDDTEAFL.

As concerns this clonotype: A clone one base away is much larger, so this may be a read error. The rearrangement links TRBV28 to TRBJ2-7; D ambiguous. The length of the CDR3 is 12 residues. Germline V gene data show CDR1 as MDHEN and CDR2 as SYDVKM. The CDR3 bases are TGTGTCAGCAGCCCTCAGGCATACGAGCAGTACTTC. It specifies CVSSPQAYEQYF. Complete variable domain (other parts from reference TRBV28 and TRBJ2-7): DVKVTQSSRYLVKRTGEKVFLECVQDMDHENMFWYRQDPGLGLRLIYFSYDVKMKEKGDIPEGYSVSREKKERFSLILESASTNQTSMYLCVSSPQAYEQYFGPGTRLTVT.

Comments on this clonotype: A much larger clone lies one base from this, so it may be a read error. The gene calls are TRBV25-1 and TRBJ2-6; no reliable D call. Germline V lookup: CDR1 MGHDK, CDR2 SYGVNS. This CDR3 is built from 15 residues. Here the CDR3 reads CASSEEAAGVNVLTF. For the CDR3, the DNA is TGTGCCAGCAGTGAAGAGGCAGCTGGGGTCAACGTCCTGACTTTC.

In its sample, this clonotype was seen once. The gene calls are TRBV14 and TRBJ2-3; D call uncertain. Deletions cut 4 bases from V and 12 bases from J, with 17 bases between. CDR3 length equals 13 residues. The germline V gene encodes CDR1 SGHDN and CDR2 FVKESK. CDR3 residues: CASSLGYTDAQYF. In DNA form, the CDR3 reads TGTGCCAGCAGCCTAGGATACACAGATGCACAGTATTTT.

On this clonotype: An end of the junction does not agree with germline; a read error may underlie this. The chain links TRBV28 to TRBJ2-3; D is ambiguous. The CDR3 is 14 amino acids. The germline V gene has CDR1 MDHEN and CDR2 SYDVKM. CDR3 coding DNA: TGTGCCAGCGGTTTAGGTTCCATCACAGATATGCAGTATTTT. Translated, it gives CASGLGSITDMQYF.

Of note for this clonotype: The final CDR3 position lacks the conserved phenylalanine or tryptophan, pointing to a likely read error. Written as DNA, the CDR3 is TGCAGCGTTGAAGATTCCTCTCCCTCCTACGAGCAGTACTTA. This sequence encodes CSVEDSSPSYEQYL. The chain joins TRBV29-1 to TRBJ2-7; no clear D. This CDR3 has 14 residues. From germline, CDR1 is SQVTM and CDR2 ANQGSEA. Trimming removed 0 bases at V and 0 bases at J, with 9 bases between.

In the case of this clonotype: One end of the junction fails to match germline, which may point to a read error. The rearrangement joins TRBV5-4 to TRBJ2-2; 13 bases map to TRBD2. The CDR3 is 16 residues long. Germline V gives CDR1 SGHNT, CDR2 YYREEE (reference sequence). CDR3 bases: TGTGCCAACAGCCGTGGACTAGCGGGAGAATCCGGGGAGCTATTTTTT. This encodes CANSRGLAGESGELFF.

CDR3 DNA: TGTGCCAGCATCGGAGGGCCGAACAATGAGCAGTTCTTC. It encodes CASIGGPNNEQFF. This sequence joins TRBV5-6 and TRBJ2-1, with D tentatively TRBD2 (6 bases). V lost 6 bases to trimming and J lost 5 bases, with 12 bases between them. This CDR3 has 13 residues. Germline values: CDR1 SGHDT, CDR2 YYEEEE. Together with reference TRBV5-6 and TRBJ2-1, the CDR3 gives the full variable domain: DAGVTQSPTHLIKTRGQQVTLRCSPKSGHDTVSWYQQALGQGPQFIFQYYEEEERQRGNFPDRFSGHQFPNYSSELNVNALLLGDSALYLCASIGGPNNEQFFGPGTRLTVL.

This clonotype was recorded at least ten times. This rearrangement joins TRBV5-1 to TRBJ2-1; TRBD2 agrees at 8 bases. J gave up 15 bases and V 4 bases, and 12 bases lay outside the gene matches. This CDR3 region has 13 residues. The germline V gene has CDR1 SGHRS and CDR2 YFSETQ. CDR3 DNA: TGCGCCAGCAGCATAGGACCAGCGGGAGTGGGGTTCTTC. Amino acid sequence: CASSIGPAGVGFF.

This clonotype was detected many times. The conserved phenylalanine or tryptophan is not found at the CDR3 terminus, so this likely reflects a read error. The V gene is TRBV28, the J gene TRBJ1-2; possibly TRBD1 for D (6 bases). This CDR3 region has 12 residues. The germline V gene encodes CDR1 MDHEN and CDR2 SYDVKM. V was clipped by 3 bases and J by 5 bases, with 7 bases between them. CDR3 coding DNA: TGTGCCAGCAGTTTCAGGGGATATGGCTACACCCTC. As protein: CASSFRGYGYTL.

As regards this clonotype: At one end the junction does not follow the germline gene, possibly because of a read error. J is TRBJ1-1 and V is TRBV5-6; D not certain. This CDR3 region has 12 residues. Germline V gene lookup returns CDR1 SGHDT and CDR2 YYEEEE. For the CDR3, the DNA is TGTGCCAGCAGCTTTCACACCACTGAAGCTTCCTTT. This encodes CASSFHTTEASF.

The rearrangement links TRBV4-1 to TRBJ2-1, with TRBD1 matching over 8 bases. Germline V gene data show CDR1 as MGHRA and CDR2 as YSYEKL. The CDR3 covers 17 residues. The ends lost 3 bases at V and 8 bases at J; junction bases unmatched: 15. DNA of the CDR3: TGCGCCAGCAGCCATCTTGGGGCAGGGGGCGGTTTATATGAGCAGTTCTTC. Its translation: CASSHLGAGGGLYEQFF.

This chain uses TRBV30 with TRBJ2-6; D may correspond to TRBD1 or TRBD2 (6 bases each). The CDR3 is 15 amino acids. CDR1 is GTSNPN and CDR2 is SVGIG in the germline V gene (reference sequence). DNA of the CDR3: TGTGCGGGGGGTGAGGGGGGAAGTGGGGCCAACGTCCTGACTTTC. It translates to CAGGEGGSGANVLTF. The full variable domain, in which reference TRBV30 and TRBJ2-6 provide the parts outside the CDR3, is SQTIHQWPATLVQPVGSPLSLECTVEGTSNPNLYWYRQAAGRGLQLLFYSVGIGQISSEVPQNLSASRPQDRQFILSSKKLLLSDSGFYLCAGGEGGSGANVLTFGAGSRLTVL.

A remark on this clonotype: The CDR3 carries no conserved terminal phenylalanine or tryptophan, so it likely arises from a read error. The chain is built from TRBV6-2 or TRBV6-3 and TRBJ2-7, with 12 bases aligning to TRBD2. The germline V gene encodes CDR1 MNHEY and CDR2 SVGEGT. The CDR3 is 17 residues long. Germline trimming cut 2 bases from V and 3 bases from J; bases unmatched to any gene: 8. The CDR3 region is CASSYNGRTSGIYEQYS. CDR3 coding DNA: TGTGCCAGCAGTTACAATGGGAGGACTAGCGGGATCTACGAGCAGTACTCC.

On this clonotype itself: The junction differs from germline at one of its ends, possibly a read error. The chain combines TRBV10-1 with TRBJ2-5; the D is unclear. Per germline, CDR1 WNHNN and CDR2 SYGVQD (reference sequence). The CDR3 is 14 residues long. CDR3 in DNA: TGCGCCAGCAGTGAAACCGTAACCTCAGAGATCCAGTACTTC. As protein: CASSETVTSEIQYF.

A note on this clonotype: Germline is not matched at one junction end, which may reflect a read error. The rearrangement uses TRBV12-3 or TRBV12-4 and TRBJ1-2; 7 bases agree with TRBD1. The CDR3 sequence is 15 residues long. The CDR3 protein is CASRSEQGIGYGYTF. DNA for the CDR3: TGCGCCAGCAGATCCGAACAGGGGATTGGCTACGGCTACACCTTC.

As concerns this clonotype: The conserved phenylalanine or tryptophan is not found at the CDR3 terminus, so this likely reflects a read error. The chain combines TRBV4-3 with TRBJ2-7; D may be TRBD1 or TRBD2 (6 bases each). Germline-derived CDR1 and CDR2 are LGHNA and YSLEER. This CDR3 has 15 amino acids. The CDR3 coding sequence is TGCGCCAGCAGGCAAGATAGGGGGGCCGGAGACGACCAGTACATC. As protein: CASRQDRGAGDDQYI.